The present T cell receptor beta chain was sequenced within a study of technical replicates of blood from several donors. The CDR3 is made up of 14 amino acids. Germline-derived CDR1 and CDR2 are SNHLY and FYNNEI. V lost 2 bases and J lost 7, with 11 bases in between. This table comes from immunoSEQ multiplex PCR, and its TCRdb copy is limited to in-frame clones, with some not included. The profile shows about 50,000 clones, approximately 94% of them singletons. The TCR comes from a human donor in good health. The chain is built from TRBV2 and TRBJ1-4, with D possibly matching TRBD1 (6 bases). Sequencing was done on a sample of T cells isolated from PBMCs. The CDR3 coding sequence is TGTGCCAGCAGTGAACAGGGAGGGGGTGAAAAACTGTTTTTT. This encodes CASSEQGGGEKLFF.